The sequence of this T cell receptor beta chain was determined in a study of shared clonotypes between healthy human individuals. Germline V lookup: CDR1 SGHVS, CDR2 FQNEAQ. Losses at the gene ends were 3 bases for V and 5 bases for J; bases not matched to a gene: 7. This CDR3 is 17 amino acids long. Comment on this clone: The antigen is unknown.

Overall study results and limits: Enrolling few donors narrowed the genetic and exposure-history diversity that was represented.

It was CD45RO-negative cells, positively selected for CCR7, that made up naive CD8 cells, with terminally differentiated effector memory CD45RA+ cells excluded. Some clones are missing from TCRdb's copy, which holds only in-frame ones; the method was immunoSEQ multiplex PCR. The data contain under 600,000 clones, nearly 98% of them seen just once; the ten biggest clones take up more than 0.3%. The receptor was derived from a man aged 25-40 years in good health. This chain joins TRBV7-8 and TRBJ2-1; 13 bases align to TRBD2. What was sequenced was naive CD8+ T cells sorted from blood. Here the CDR3 reads CASSFPTSGRTHNEQFF. The DNA for the CDR3 is TGTGCCAGCAGCTTCCCGACTAGCGGGAGGACCCACAATGAGCAGTTCTTC.